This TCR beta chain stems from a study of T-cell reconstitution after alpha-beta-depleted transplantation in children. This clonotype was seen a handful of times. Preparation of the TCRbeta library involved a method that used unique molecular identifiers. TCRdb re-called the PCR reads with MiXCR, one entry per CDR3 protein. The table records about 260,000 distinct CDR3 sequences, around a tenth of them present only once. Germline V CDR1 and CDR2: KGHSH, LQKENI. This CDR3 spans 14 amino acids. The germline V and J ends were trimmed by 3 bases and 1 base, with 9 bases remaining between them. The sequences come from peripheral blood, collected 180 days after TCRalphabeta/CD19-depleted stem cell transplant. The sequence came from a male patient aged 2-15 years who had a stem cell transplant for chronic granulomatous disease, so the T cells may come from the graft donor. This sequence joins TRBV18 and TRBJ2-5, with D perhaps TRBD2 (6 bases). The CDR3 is CASSPDYIQETQYF. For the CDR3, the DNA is TGTGCCAGCTCACCGGACTATATCCAAGAGACCCAGTACTTC.